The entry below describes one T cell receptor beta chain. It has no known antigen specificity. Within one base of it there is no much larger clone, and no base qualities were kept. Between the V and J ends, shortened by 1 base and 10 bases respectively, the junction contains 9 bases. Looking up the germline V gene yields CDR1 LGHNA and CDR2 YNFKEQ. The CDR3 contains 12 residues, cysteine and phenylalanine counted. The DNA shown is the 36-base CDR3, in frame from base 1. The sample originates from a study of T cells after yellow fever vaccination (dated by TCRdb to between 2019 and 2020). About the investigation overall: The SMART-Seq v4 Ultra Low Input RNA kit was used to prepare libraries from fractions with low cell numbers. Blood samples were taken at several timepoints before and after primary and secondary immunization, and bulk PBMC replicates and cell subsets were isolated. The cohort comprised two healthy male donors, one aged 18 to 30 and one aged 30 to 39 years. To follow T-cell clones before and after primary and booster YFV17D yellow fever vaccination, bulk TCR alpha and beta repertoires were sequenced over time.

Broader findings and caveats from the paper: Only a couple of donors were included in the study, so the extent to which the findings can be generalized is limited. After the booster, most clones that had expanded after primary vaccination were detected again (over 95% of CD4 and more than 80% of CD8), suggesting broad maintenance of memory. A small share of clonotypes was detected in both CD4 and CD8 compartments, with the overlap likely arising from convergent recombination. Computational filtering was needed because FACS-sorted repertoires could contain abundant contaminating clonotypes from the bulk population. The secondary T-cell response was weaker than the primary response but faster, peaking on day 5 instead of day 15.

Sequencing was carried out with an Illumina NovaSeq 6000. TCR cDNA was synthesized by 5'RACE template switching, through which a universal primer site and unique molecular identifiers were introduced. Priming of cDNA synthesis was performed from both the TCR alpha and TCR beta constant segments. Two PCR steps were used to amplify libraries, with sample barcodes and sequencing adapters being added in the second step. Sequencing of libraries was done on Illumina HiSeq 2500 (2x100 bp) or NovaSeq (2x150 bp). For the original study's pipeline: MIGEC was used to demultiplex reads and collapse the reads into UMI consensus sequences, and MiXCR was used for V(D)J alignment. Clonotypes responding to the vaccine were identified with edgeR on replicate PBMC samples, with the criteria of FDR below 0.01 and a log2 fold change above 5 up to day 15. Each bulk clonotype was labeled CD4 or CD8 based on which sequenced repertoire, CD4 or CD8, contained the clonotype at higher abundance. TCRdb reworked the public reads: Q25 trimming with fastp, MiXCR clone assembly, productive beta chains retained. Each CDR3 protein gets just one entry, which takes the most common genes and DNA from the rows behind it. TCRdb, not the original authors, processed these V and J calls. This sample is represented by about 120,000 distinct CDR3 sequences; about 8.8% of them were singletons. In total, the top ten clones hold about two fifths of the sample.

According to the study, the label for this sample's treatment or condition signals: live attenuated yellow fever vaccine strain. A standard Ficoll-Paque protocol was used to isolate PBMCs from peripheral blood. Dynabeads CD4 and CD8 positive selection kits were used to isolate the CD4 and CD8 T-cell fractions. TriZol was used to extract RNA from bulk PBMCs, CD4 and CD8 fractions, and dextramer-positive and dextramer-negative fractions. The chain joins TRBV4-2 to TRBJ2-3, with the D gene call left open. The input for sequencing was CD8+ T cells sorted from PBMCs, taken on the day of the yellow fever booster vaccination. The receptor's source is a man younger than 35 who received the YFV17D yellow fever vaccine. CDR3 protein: CASSQGVHAQYF. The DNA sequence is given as TGTGCCAGCAGCCAAGGGGTTCACGCGCAGTATTTT.